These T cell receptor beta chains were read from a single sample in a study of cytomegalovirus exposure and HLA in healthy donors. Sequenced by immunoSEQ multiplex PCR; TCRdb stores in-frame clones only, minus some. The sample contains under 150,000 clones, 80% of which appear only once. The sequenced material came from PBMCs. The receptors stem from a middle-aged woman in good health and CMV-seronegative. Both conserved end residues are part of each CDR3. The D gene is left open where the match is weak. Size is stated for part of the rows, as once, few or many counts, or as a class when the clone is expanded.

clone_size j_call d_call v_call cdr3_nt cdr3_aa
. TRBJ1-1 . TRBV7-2 TGTGCCAGCAGCTTAAGGTCGGGGGGAAGGAGTGAAGCTTTCTTT CASSLRSGGRSEAFF
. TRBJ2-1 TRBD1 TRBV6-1 TGTGCCAGCAGGACAGGGTATAGGGATGAGCAGTTCTTC CASRTGYRDEQFF
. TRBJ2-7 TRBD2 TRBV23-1 TGCGCCAGCAGTCGGGGGGGACTCACCACCTACGAGCAGTACTTC CASSRGGLTTYEQYF
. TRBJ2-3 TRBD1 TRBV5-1 TGCGCCAGCAGCTTGGTCGTGACAGGGAGCACAGATACGCAGTATTTT CASSLVVTGSTDTQYF
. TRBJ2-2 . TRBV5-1 TGCGCCAGCAGCTTGGATGGGAGGTCGTTCACCGGGGAGCTGTTTTTT CASSLDGRSFTGELFF
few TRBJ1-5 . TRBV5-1 TGCGCCAGCAGCTTGGGAATAGTCGAAGAGAACTATAGCAATCAGCCCCAGCATTTT CASSLGIVEENYSNQPQHF
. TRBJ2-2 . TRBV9 TGTGCCAGCAGCGGTCCCGGGGAAGAGCTGTTTTTT CASSGPGEELFF
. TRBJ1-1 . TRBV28 TGTGCCAGCAGTCCCCCTCCAGCGCCGAGGGCTTTCTTT CASSPPPAPRAFF
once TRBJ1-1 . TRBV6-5 TGTGCCAGCAGCCTCTTCCAGGGTAACACTGAAGCTTTCTTT CASSLFQGNTEAFF
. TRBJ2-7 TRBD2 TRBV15 TGTGCCACCAGCAGATCCGGGGGGGGAGGGAGCACCTACGAGCAGTACTTC CATSRSGGGGSTYEQYF
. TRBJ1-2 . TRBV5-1 TGCGCCAGCAGCTTGGAGAGGGGGGGCTACACCTTC CASSLERGGYTF
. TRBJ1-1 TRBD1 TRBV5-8 TGTGCCAGCAGCCTGGACAGGGTGAGGGACACTGAAGCTTTCTTT CASSLDRVRDTEAFF
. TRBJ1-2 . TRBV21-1 TGTGCCAGCAGCTCCCCCGGGACAGAAGATGGCTACACCTTC CASSSPGTEDGYTF
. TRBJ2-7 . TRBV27 TGTGCCAGCAGTTTAGTAGGGGATCAGTACGAGCAGTACTTC CASSLVGDQYEQYF
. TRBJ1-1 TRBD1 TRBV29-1 TGCTCTGGACAGGCCTCTACTAACACTGAAGCTTTCTTT CSGQASTNTEAFF
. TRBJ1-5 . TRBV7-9 TGTGCCAGCAGCCCAGGGGTGAATCAGCCCCAGCATTTT CASSPGVNQPQHF
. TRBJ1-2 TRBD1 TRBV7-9 TGTGCCAGCAGCTTAGGGGACAGGGGAGCTAACTATGGCTACACCTTC CASSLGDRGANYGYTF
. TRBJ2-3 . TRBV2 TGTGCCAGCAGCCCCGGGGATACGCAGTATTTT CASSPGDTQYF
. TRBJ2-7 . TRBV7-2 TGTGCCAGCAGCACCTTAGGCCCCAGGGGTTACGAGCAGTACTTC CASSTLGPRGYEQYF
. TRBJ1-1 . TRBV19 TGTGCCAGTAGCGGGAGCACTGAAGCTTTCTTT CASSGSTEAFF
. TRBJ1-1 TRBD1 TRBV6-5 TGTGCCAGCAGACGAACAGGGGGCTCGGGCACTGAAGCTTTCTTT CASRRTGGSGTEAFF
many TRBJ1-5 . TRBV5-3 TGTGCCGTTCCAGGGGCGAGGAGCAATCAGCCCCAGCATTTT CAVPGARSNQPQHF
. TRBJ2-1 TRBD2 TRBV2 TGTGCCAGCAGGGGACTAGCGGGAAATGAGCAGTTCTTC CASRGLAGNEQFF
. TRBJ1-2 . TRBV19 TGTGCCGGAGGGGGGGCAAACTATGGCTACACCTTC CAGGGANYGYTF
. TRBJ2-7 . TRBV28 TGTGCCAGCAGTGTCAACTACGAGCAGTACTTC CASSVNYEQYF
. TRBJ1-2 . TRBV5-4 TGTGCCAGCAGCTCGTCGGCTAACTATGGCTACACCTTC CASSSSANYGYTF
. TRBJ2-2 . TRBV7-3 TGTGCCAGCAGCCCCCCCCGCGCGGGACCCTACACCGGGGAGCTGTTTTTT CASSPPRAGPYTGELFF